The sequence of this TCR beta chain was determined in a study of vaccination and CD4 T cells after COVID-19. Study summary: Researchers treated control cultures with a CEFX pool, an HIV-1 Nef pool, or no peptide.

As for treatment: 10-day PBMC culture with coronavirus spike peptide pools or control peptides (ViraFEST assay). Gathering of the CD4+ T cells, from the unexposed donor, took place before the COVID-19 pandemic (2011-2018). Sequence data for DNA of cultured CD4+ T cells were generated by the Oncomine TCR Beta short-read assay. After culture, CD4+ T cells served as the source for genomic DNA extraction. TCRdb re-called the PCR reads with MiXCR, one entry per CDR3 protein. The data show several thousand distinct CDR3 sequences, around two fifths seen once. On this clonotype itself: Its antigen remains unknown. The junction shows a germline mismatch at one end, possibly a read error.

The CDR3 is 14 residues long. CDR1 is SSHAT, CDR2 FNYEAQ, per germline (reference sequence). The chain combines TRBV7-7 with TRBJ2-1; D gene unclear. The sequencing sample was made of CD4+ T cells from blood, cultured in vitro. The sequence was collected from a human donor in good health. CDR3 sequence (DNA): TGTGCTAGCAGCCCCGGACCCAACGGTAATGAGCAGTTCTTC. It encodes CASSPGPNGNEQFF.